These 26 T cell receptor beta chains were all obtained from the same sample, sequenced in a study of blood T cells in healthy people across ages. The use of a sample-barcoded 5' primer and a J-beta primer mix characterized a second PCR of roughly 6 to 11 cycles. TCRdb redid the calling of the 5' RACE reads with MiXCR, one entry per CDR3 protein. The sample holds roughly 800,000 distinct CDR3 sequences, 58% seen once. The sample was blood. These receptors all come from a man under 40 in good health.

The chain is built from TRBV7-2 and TRBJ2-1; 8 nucleotides match TRBD1. The ends lost 1 base at V and 2 bases at J; junction bases unmatched: 10. The V gene's germline CDR1 is SGHTA and CDR2 FQGNSA. The CDR3 spans 18 residues. CDR3 sequence: CASSLGFRTGKPYNEQFF. In nucleotides, the CDR3 is TGTGCCAGCAGCTTAGGCTTTAGGACAGGGAAACCCTACAATGAGCAGTTCTTC.

V gene TRBV10-2 combines with J gene TRBJ2-5; TRBD2 matches 14 bases. The length of the CDR3 is 15 residues. Unmatched junction bases numbered 6, after V lost 6 bases and J lost 6 bases. From germline, CDR1 is WSHSY and CDR2 SAAADI. Here the CDR3 DNA reads TGCGCCAGCAGCGGGACTAGCGGGAGTAGCAAGACCCAGTACTTC. Encoded protein: CASSGTSGSSKTQYF.

The V gene is TRBV5-1, the J gene TRBJ2-1; 8 bases align to TRBD2. The CDR3 totals 14 residues. V gave up 7 bases and J gave up 9 bases; unmatched junction bases: 12. CDR1 SGHRS and CDR2 YFSETQ come from the germline V gene. This CDR3 reads CASCYGGAGSEQFF. The CDR3 region has the DNA TGCGCCAGCTGCTACGGGGGGGCGGGTAGTGAGCAGTTCTTC.

This clonotype was seen a few times. This chain uses TRBV7-9 with TRBJ2-5, with unresolved D. The J call may be mistaken, given a closer DNA end match to TRBJ2-7. The length of the CDR3 is 10 residues. CDR1 is SEHNR and CDR2 is FQNEAQ in the germline V gene (reference sequence). The CDR3 sequence is CATVHFEQYF. In DNA form, the CDR3 reads TGTGCCACCGTCCACTTCGAGCAGTACTTC.

The V call is TRBV29-1, the J call TRBJ2-5; TRBD1 is a possible D gene (6 bases). The J call may be incorrect, as the DNA end agrees better with TRBJ2-7. This CDR3 contains 15 residues. The germline gives CDR1 SQVTM, CDR2 ANQGSEA. CDR3 protein: CSVLSPRDTSYEQYF. The CDR3 DNA is TGCAGCGTTCTTTCCCCCCGGGACACTTCCTACGAGCAGTACTTC.

The J gene is TRBJ1-2, the V gene TRBV7-9; 7 bases are a match to TRBD1. This CDR3 has 13 amino acids. With V trimmed by 11 bases and J by 4 bases, 10 bases remained unmatched. Germline CDR1 reads SEHNR; CDR2 reads FQNEAQ (reference sequence). CDR3 sequence (DNA): TGTGCCGGAACAGGGGCGAATGCCTATGGCTACACCTTC. Its translation is CAGTGANAYGYTF.

The chain carries TRBV29-1 and TRBJ2-1; D is possibly TRBD2 (5 bases). Germline CDR1 and CDR2: SQVTM and ANQGSEA. The CDR3 is made up of 15 amino acids. Trimming cost V 0 bases and J 5 bases, with 14 bases left between them. The CDR3: CSVEDNRAAHNEQFF. CDR3 bases: TGCAGCGTTGAAGATAATCGAGCGGCGCACAATGAGCAGTTCTTC.

The rearrangement links TRBV4-1 to TRBJ2-7, with 8 bases aligning to TRBD1. From germline, CDR1 is MGHRA and CDR2 YSYEKL. The CDR3 totals 15 residues. V lost 1 base, J lost 3 bases, and 5 bases stayed unmatched. The CDR3 is CASSQVGGQGYEQYF. The CDR3 coding sequence is TGCGCCAGCAGCCAAGTGGGCGGACAGGGCTACGAGCAGTACTTC.

The chain recombines TRBV12-3 or TRBV12-4 with TRBJ2-5; TRBD1 aligns across 12 bases. The CDR3 spans 15 residues. J was trimmed by 5 bases and V by 4 bases; bases with no gene match: 5. CDR3 coding DNA: TGTGCCAGCAGTTCCGGGACAGGGGGCTGGGAGACCCAGTACTTC. Protein product: CASSSGTGGWETQYF.

The rearrangement links TRBV6-2 or TRBV6-3 to TRBJ2-1, with 9 bases lining up with TRBD2. The CDR3 has 15 residues. Trimming at V came to 7 bases and at J to 5 bases, leaving 9 bases not matched to a gene. Per germline, CDR1 MNHEY and CDR2 SVGEGT. The CDR3 here is CASTPVSGRHNEQFF. The CDR3 nucleotides are TGTGCCAGCACCCCCGTTAGCGGGAGACACAATGAGCAGTTCTTC.

The gene calls are TRBV11-2 and TRBJ2-3, with 12 bases that match TRBD2. The CDR3 contains 18 residues. The J segment lost 2 bases and the V segment lost 2 bases, leaving 8 bases of the junction unmatched. Germline loops: CDR1 SGHAT, CDR2 FQNNGV. In nucleotides, the CDR3 is TGTGCCAGCAGCTTATCGACTAGCGGGAGTGAACTCACAGATACGCAGTATTTT. Amino acid sequence: CASSLSTSGSELTDTQYF.

This chain joins TRBV29-1 and TRBJ2-7, with D hard to call. The length of the CDR3 is 13 residues. The V gene's germline CDR1 is SQVTM and CDR2 ANQGSEA. V was cut by 4 bases and J by 1 base, with 11 bases left in between. CDR3: CSVAWAVSYEQYF. Here the CDR3 DNA reads TGCAGCGTTGCATGGGCAGTTTCCTACGAGCAGTACTTC.

J is TRBJ2-3 and V is TRBV5-1; TRBD2 matches at 7 bases. The trim removed 6 bases at V and 6 bases at J, leaving 13 bases unmatched. CDR1 is SGHRS and CDR2 is YFSETQ in the germline V gene. The CDR3 is 15 residues long. CDR3 protein: CASNMGGGESDTQYF. CDR3 nucleotides: TGCGCCAGCAACATGGGCGGGGGAGAGTCGGATACGCAGTATTTT.

This clonotype was observed a few times. V is TRBV20-1 and J is TRBJ1-1, with D perhaps TRBD1 (5 bases). The germline V gene has CDR1 DFQATT and CDR2 SNEGSKA (reference sequence). The CDR3 is 13 amino acids. Between the trimmed V and J ends, which lost 1 base and 6 bases, there was a span of 12 bases. This chain's CDR3 is CSARVDSEAEAFF. DNA for the CDR3: TGCAGTGCTAGAGTAGACAGCGAGGCTGAAGCTTTCTTT.

This chain joins TRBV6-2 or TRBV6-3 and TRBJ2-1; TRBD2 is a possible D gene (5 bases). Germline loops: CDR1 MNHEY, CDR2 SVGEGT. CDR3 size: 17 residues. V dropped 7 bases and J dropped 4 bases, with 23 bases sitting between them. CDR3 protein: CASTDYLGEGPYNEQFF. The DNA of the CDR3 is TGTGCCAGCACCGACTATTTGGGCGAGGGCCCTTACAATGAGCAGTTCTTC.

The chain uses TRBV6-1 and TRBJ2-1; possible D gene TRBD2, 5 bases. The CDR3 runs to 13 residues. Germline CDR1 is MNHNS and CDR2 is SASEGT. CDR3 in DNA: TGTGCTTCTCCCCCCGGACTCAACAATGAGCAGTTCTTC. It yields the protein CASPPGLNNEQFF.

The V and J genes are TRBV7-8 and TRBJ2-7; 11 nucleotides line up with TRBD2. The CDR3 has 14 residues. Per the germline V gene, CDR1 is SGHVS and CDR2 is FQNEAQ. Unmatched junction bases numbered 8, after V lost 6 bases and J lost 7 bases. The CDR3 coding sequence is TGTGCCAGCAGTTTCGAACTAGCGGGAGAGGAGCAGTACTTC. It is translated as CASSFELAGEEQYF.

The table lists this clonotype with a few counts. This chain uses TRBV20-1 with TRBJ2-4; 7 bases are a match to TRBD1. The CDR3 is made up of 14 amino acids. After removal of 0 bases from V and 5 bases from J, the junction contained 4 bases not matched to a gene. Germline V gene lookup returns CDR1 DFQATT and CDR2 SNEGSKA (reference sequence). The CDR3 reads CSARDGGTENIQYF. The CDR3 DNA reads TGCAGTGCTAGAGATGGTGGGACAGAAAACATTCAGTACTTC.

This clonotype was detected only a few times. The V gene is TRBV5-6, the J gene TRBJ1-2; D is undetermined. Trimming removed 1 base from V and 8 bases from J, with 6 bases in between. CDR3 length: 11 amino acids. CDR1 and CDR2 (germline): SGHDT, YYEEEE. CDR3 residues: CASSLNRGYTF. The CDR3 nucleotides read TGTGCCAGCAGCTTGAACCGCGGCTACACCTTC.

This chain connects TRBV6-1 to TRBJ1-2, with unresolved D. Germline V gene lookup returns CDR1 MNHNS and CDR2 SASEGT. This CDR3 is built from 14 residues. V lost 1 base and J 4 bases, leaving 10 bases between the germline ends. CDR3 protein: CASSEEVRVYGYTF. The CDR3 coding sequence is TGTGCCAGCAGTGAAGAAGTTAGGGTCTATGGCTACACCTTC.

The chain combines TRBV4-1 with TRBJ2-1; possible D gene TRBD2, 5 bases. Germline assignment: CDR1 MGHRA and CDR2 YSYEKL. Trimming removed 2 bases at V and 2 bases at J, with 7 bases between. The length of the CDR3 is 14 residues. CDR3 sequence reads: CASSQKAAYNEQFF. DNA for the CDR3: TGCGCCAGCAGCCAAAAAGCGGCCTACAATGAGCAGTTCTTC.

CDR3 coding DNA: TGCAGTGCTAGAGATGTGGGAAGGGGTAATGAAAAACTGTTTTTT. This translates into CSARDVGRGNEKLFF. The chain couples TRBV20-1 to TRBJ1-4, with D possibly matching TRBD1 (5 bases). This CDR3 contains 15 residues. V lost 0 bases to trimming and J lost 4 bases, with 12 bases between them. Germline values: CDR1 DFQATT, CDR2 SNEGSKA (reference sequence).

DNA of the CDR3: TGCGCCAGCAGAGACAGGGGCTATGGCTACACCTTC. It yields the protein CASRDRGYGYTF. The gene calls are TRBV10-2 and TRBJ1-2; 8 bases map to TRBD1. In germline, CDR1 is WSHSY, CDR2 SAAADI. V shed 6 bases, J shed 4 bases, and the junction held 1 base outside the gene matches. The CDR3 loop spans 12 amino acids.

The rearrangement links TRBV12-3 or TRBV12-4 to TRBJ2-7; D possibly uses TRBD1 or TRBD2 (5 bases each). This CDR3 comprises 16 residues. V was pared by 5 bases and J by 0 bases, with 17 bases between. The CDR3 DNA sequence: TGTGCCAGCAGTCCCCGAGAGGGGATGAGCTCCTACGAGCAGTACTTC. Amino acids: CASSPREGMSSYEQYF.

The chain combines TRBV7-2 with TRBJ2-1; perhaps D is TRBD1 or TRBD2 (6 bases each). The J call may be mistaken, given a closer DNA end match to TRBJ2-7. The CDR3 has 19 amino acids. Germline CDR1 SGHTA, CDR2 FQGNSA. The CDR3 protein is CASSSTGAGASFSYNEQYF. The CDR3 coding sequence is TGTGCCAGCAGCTCCACGGGGGCAGGGGCCTCTTTCTCCTACAATGAGCAGTACTTC.

In this sample, this clonotype turned up once. This sequence joins TRBV27 and TRBJ2-3; D perhaps matches TRBD2 (7 bases). The CDR3 loop spans 14 amino acids. V lost 6 bases and J lost 5, with 15 bases in between. Germline CDR1 MNHEY, CDR2 SMNVEV (reference sequence). The CDR3 region is CASSRGGGIDTQYF. The CDR3 coding sequence is TGTGCCAGCAGCCGGGGAGGGGGGATAGATACGCAGTATTTT.